This TCR beta chain derives from a study of blood T cell repertoires in COVID-19. Whole-study context: The cDNA or gDNA used as material had been derived from T cells, B-cell-depleted T cells, or PBMCs.

It was during active infection that Seattle patients were enrolled and then longitudinally followed. Trimming cost V 4 bases and J 4 bases, with 14 bases left between them. The CDR3 totals 14 residues. Germline assignment: CDR1 SGHNT and CDR2 YYREEE (reference sequence). In the original processing: Amplifying reference gene primers gave estimates of nucleated cell counts. Here immunoSEQ multiplex PCR was the method, and the copy in TCRdb shows in-frame clones only, minus some. Clonal size and the V and J genes are those of that table, whereas D and trimming came from the DNA. The table has about 400,000 clones, around 88% seen once.

The V gene is TRBV5-4, the J gene TRBJ1-2; tentatively, D is TRBD1 (5 bases). Source material: peripheral blood. This receptor was identified in a woman aged 55-70 years with COVID-19, enrolled during active disease. The CDR3 sequence: CASSIPQGSYGYTF. The CDR3 nucleotides are TGTGCCAGCAGCATACCTCAGGGATCCTATGGCTACACCTTC.